This TCR beta chain was sequenced during a study of brain metastases from non-small cell lung cancer (dated by TCRdb to between 2018 and 2021). For the study in its entirety: In non-small-cell lung cancer patients, the researchers characterized the immune microenvironment of brain metastases and primary tumors that had been resected as matched pairs.

Here is what the overall study found, with its caveats: T-cell clones appeared expanded in nearly 65% of brain metastases relative to the matched primary tumors. Lower T-cell infiltration was exhibited by brain metastases compared with primary tumors (P < 0.001). Paired brain metastases and primary tumors largely shared TCR repertoires, although T-cell densities in the metastases were sparse.

Libraries were made using the immunoSEQ multiplex PCR assay. Sequencing of the T-cell receptor beta chain repertoire was carried out together with a 770-gene immune expression panel. The source is immuneACCESS, and TCRdb retained only in-frame sequences with V and J called. Part of the clones is not carried over; for the studies checked, unresolved V genes explain less than half of this, and the remainder is unexplained. Recorded for this sample are more than 2,500 clones; 82% of them occurred a single time. The top ten hold roughly a sixth of the sample. Taken from cysteine to phenylalanine, the CDR3 has 14 residues. Here the CDR3 DNA is all that survives: 42 bases in frame from base 1. Via the germline V gene, CDR1 is SGHTA and CDR2 FQGNSA. With regard to this clone: No cognate antigen has been identified for it. At one of its ends the junction is not consistent with the germline gene, which may arise from a read error.

The cohort was made up of a few dozen patients with surgically resected non-small-cell lung cancer, each of whom had both a primary tumor specimen and a brain metastasis specimen. The tumor specimens used were formalin-fixed, paraffin-embedded tissues taken from archives. The chain employs TRBV7-2 and TRBJ2-3; the D segment cannot be called with confidence. This sequence was found in a donor over 35 with non-small cell lung cancer. The sequenced sample consisted of primary lung tumor tissue. The sample's cell subset or site, from its label and the paper: primary lung tumor paired with brain metastasis. In nucleotides, the sequence is TGTGCTAGCAGCTTCCTTACGGTCACAGATACGCAGTATTTT. It codes for CASSFLTVTDTQYF.